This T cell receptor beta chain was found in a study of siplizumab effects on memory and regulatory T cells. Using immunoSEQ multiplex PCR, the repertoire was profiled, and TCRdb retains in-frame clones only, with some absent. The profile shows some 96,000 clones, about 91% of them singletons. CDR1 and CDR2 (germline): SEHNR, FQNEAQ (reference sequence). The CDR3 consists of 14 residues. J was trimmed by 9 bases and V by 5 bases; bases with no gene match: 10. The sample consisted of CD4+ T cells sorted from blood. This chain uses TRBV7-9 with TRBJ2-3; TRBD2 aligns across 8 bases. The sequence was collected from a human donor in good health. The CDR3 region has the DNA TGTGCCAGCAGCCCAATGAGCGGGGGCGAGACGCAGTATTTT. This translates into CASSPMSGGETQYF.